Presented here are 23 T cell receptor beta chains from one specimen sequenced in a study of T cells in Graves' hyperthyroidism and ophthalmopathy. Regions amplified from RNA transcripts were the TCR beta CDR3 regions. The primer set for the first-round RT-PCR of the TCR CDR3 was HTBI. MiXCR, run by TCRdb on the multiplex PCR reads, gives a single entry per CDR3 protein. Altogether roughly 510,000 distinct CDR3 sequences are present, roughly 20% being singletons, with the ten largest covering about 30%. The specimen was blood. The receptors originated from a man between 18 and 29 years old with Graves' hyperthyroidism.

This clonotype was counted ten times or more. The chain links TRBV20-1 to TRBJ2-5; D gene unclear. With 3 bases removed from V and 5 bases from J, the gap between germline ends came to 7 bases. There are 11 residues in the CDR3. In germline, CDR1 is DFQATT, CDR2 SNEGSKA (reference sequence). The CDR3 nucleotides read TGCAGTGCTAGTTTTCCGGAGACCCAGTACTTC. This encodes CSASFPETQYF.

The chain uses TRBV2 and TRBJ1-1, with a weak D call TRBD1 (5 bases). V lost 0 bases and J lost 6, with 14 bases in between. The CDR3 is 15 residues long. Germline assignment: CDR1 SNHLY and CDR2 FYNNEI. In nucleotides, the CDR3 is TGTGCCAGCAGTGAAGCGCTGTGGGGGTCTGCTGAAGCTTTCTTT. This translates into CASSEALWGSAEAFF.

This clonotype was picked up many times. DNA for the CDR3: TGTGCCGGGGCGGGGGCCTCCTACGAGCAGTACTTC. Its translation: CAGAGASYEQYF. V and J are TRBV28 and TRBJ2-7, with D tentatively TRBD2 (7 bases). The V end lost 11 bases, the J end lost 0 bases, and 11 bases lay between the germline ends. This CDR3 region has 12 residues. Germline V lookup: CDR1 MDHEN, CDR2 SYDVKM.

This clonotype was seen ten or more times. A junction boundary mismatches the germline segment, possibly from a read error. V usage is TRBV6-5 and J usage is TRBJ2-7; tentatively, D is TRBD2 (6 bases). From germline, CDR1 is MNHEY and CDR2 SVGAGI. CDR3 length: 15 residues. In DNA, the CDR3 is TGTGCCAGCAGTCACTCACTGGGACTCTCCTACGAGCAGTACTTC. The encoded protein is CASSHSLGLSYEQYF.

Ten or more counts support this clonotype. The chain is built from TRBV13 and TRBJ1-2; TRBD1 aligns across 7 bases. This CDR3 is built from 16 residues. V gave up 5 bases and J gave up 2 bases; unmatched junction bases: 11. CDR1 PRHDT and CDR2 FYEKMQ come from the germline V gene (reference sequence). DNA of the CDR3: TGTGCCAGCAGCAGATTGACAGGGTCAATCAACTATGGCTACACCTTC. It yields the protein CASSRLTGSINYGYTF.

This clonotype was seen many times. This chain joins TRBV11-1 and TRBJ2-5, with 12 bases that match TRBD2. V was pared by 5 bases and J by 1 base, with 8 bases of the junction left unmatched. Germline V gene sequence: CDR1 SGHAT, CDR2 FQDESV (reference sequence). The CDR3 loop spans 17 amino acids. The CDR3 DNA reads TGTGCCAGCAGCCTTTCTATACTAGCGGGGGGCCAAGAGACCCAGTACTTC. This codes for CASSLSILAGGQETQYF.

This chain uses TRBV6-1 with TRBJ2-5, with 11 bases that match TRBD2. The CDR3 totals 15 residues. J gave up 1 base and V 5 bases, and 3 bases lay outside the gene matches. Germline CDR1 is MNHNS and CDR2 is SASEGT. The CDR3: CASSIAGGTQETQYF. For the CDR3, the DNA is TGTGCCAGCAGTATAGCGGGGGGGACCCAAGAGACCCAGTACTTC.

This clonotype was recorded many times. The rearrangement links TRBV28 to TRBJ1-3; D is ambiguous. Germline values: CDR1 MDHEN, CDR2 SYDVKM. Trimming pared 8 bases from V and 0 bases from J, leaving 8 bases between. This CDR3 comprises 13 residues. CDR3 sequence reads: CASELDSGNTIYF. In nucleotides, the CDR3 is TGTGCCAGCGAGCTTGACTCTGGAAACACCATATATTTT.

This clonotype showed up many times. The chain is built from TRBV2 and TRBJ1-1, with D hard to call. The CDR3 loop spans 13 amino acids. CDR1 and CDR2 (germline): SNHLY, FYNNEI. The V end lost 7 bases, the J end lost 1 base, and 10 bases lay between the germline ends. Here the CDR3 reads CASKPPTNTEAFF. DNA for the CDR3: TGTGCCAGCAAGCCTCCCACGAACACTGAAGCTTTCTTT.

Details on this clonotype: Given a much more abundant clone one base away, this may be a read error. V usage is TRBV12-3 or TRBV12-4 and J usage is TRBJ2-7; a possible D gene is TRBD1 (6 bases). The CDR3 runs 14 residues. The V gene lost 3 bases and the J gene lost 2 bases, with 11 bases spanning the gap. CDR3 in amino acids: CASSFRAGAYEQYF. CDR3 nucleotide sequence: TGTGCCAGCAGTTTCAGGGCAGGGGCCTACGAGCAGTACTTC.

Only a few counts were recorded for this clonotype. J is TRBJ1-1 and V is TRBV19, with D uncertain. CDR3 length: 14 residues. Germline V gene lookup returns CDR1 LNHDA and CDR2 SQIVND (reference sequence). The V end lost 4 bases, the J end lost 6 bases, and 15 bases lay between the germline ends. CDR3 protein: CASSRLRAPSEAFF. CDR3 nucleotides: TGTGCCAGTAGTAGGCTCCGGGCCCCCTCTGAAGCTTTCTTT.

This clonotype was seen many times. The chain joins TRBV7-9 to TRBJ1-1, with 10 bases lining up with TRBD1. This CDR3 is built from 15 residues. Germline CDR1 and CDR2: SEHNR and FQNEAQ (reference sequence). V shed 4 bases and J 4 bases; nucleotides not matched to a gene: 6. DNA of the CDR3: TGTGCCAGCAGCTCAGGGACAGGGGTTGGCACTGAAGCTTTCTTT. This encodes CASSSGTGVGTEAFF.

This clonotype was seen a handful of times. The chain uses TRBV12-3 or TRBV12-4 and TRBJ2-5; 8 bases line up with TRBD1. Trimming at V came to 7 bases and at J to 6 bases, leaving 10 bases not matched to a gene. The CDR3 consists of 14 residues. The CDR3 bases are TGTGCCAGCACATCCGGGCAGGGGGCCAAGACCCAGTACTTC. Its translation: CASTSGQGAKTQYF.

This clonotype showed up many times. The chain has TRBV28 and TRBJ2-7; 10 positions match TRBD1. Germline assignment: CDR1 MDHEN and CDR2 SYDVKM. The ends lost 4 bases at V and 3 bases at J; junction bases unmatched: 12. This CDR3 comprises 17 residues. CDR3 residues: CASSSTGGEVGYYEQYF. The CDR3 DNA reads TGTGCCAGCAGTTCGACAGGGGGCGAGGTGGGGTACTACGAGCAGTACTTC.

This clonotype was detected many times. The chain links TRBV28 to TRBJ2-5; 10 nucleotides align to TRBD1. Trimming cost V 4 bases and J 6 bases; bases outside gene matches: 8. Germline V CDR1 and CDR2: MDHEN, SYDVKM. CDR3 size: 15 residues. CDR3 sequence reads: CASSSGQGMWKTQYF. For the CDR3, the DNA is TGTGCCAGCAGTTCGGGACAGGGGATGTGGAAGACCCAGTACTTC.

This clonotype was detected many times. The V call is TRBV2, the J call TRBJ1-5; D gene ambiguous. CDR1 SNHLY and CDR2 FYNNEI come from the germline V gene. V lost 1 base, J lost 0 bases, and 16 bases lay in between. CDR3 size: 18 residues. CDR3 sequence reads: CASSEGGERAYSNQPQHF. CDR3 DNA: TGTGCCAGCAGTGAAGGAGGCGAACGGGCTTATAGCAATCAGCCCCAGCATTTT. Based on the CDR3 plus reference TRBV2 and TRBJ1-5, the full variable domain is EPEVTQTPSHQVTQMGQEVILRCVPISNHLYFYWYRQILGQKVEFLVSFYNNEISEKSEIFDDQFSVERPDGSNFTLKIRSTKLEDSAMYFCASSEGGERAYSNQPQHFGDGTRLSIL.

This clonotype occurred many times. The V gene is TRBV27, the J gene TRBJ1-1, with D possibly being TRBD1 (5 bases). Germline values: CDR1 MNHEY, CDR2 SMNVEV (reference sequence). The CDR3 is 15 residues long. The V end was cut by 4 bases, the J end by 0 bases, with 12 bases between. CDR3 region: CASSWGTPMNTEAFF. Written as DNA, the CDR3 is TGTGCCAGCAGTTGGGGGACCCCGATGAACACTGAAGCTTTCTTT.

This clonotype was detected once. This chain joins TRBV12-3 or TRBV12-4 and TRBJ1-2; 8 bases agree with TRBD1. The CDR3 sequence is 15 residues long. Trimming cost V 2 bases and J 7 bases; bases outside gene matches: 9. The CDR3 reads CASSLSPTGGAGYTF. In DNA form, the CDR3 reads TGTGCCAGCAGTTTATCACCCACAGGGGGGGCTGGCTACACCTTC.

This clonotype was seen many times. The CDR3 DNA reads as TGTGCCACCAAGCGGACAGGAGGGACTGAAGCTTTCTTT. It encodes CATKRTGGTEAFF. The chain couples TRBV24-1 to TRBJ1-1, with 7 bases that match TRBD1. Germline CDR1 KGHDR, CDR2 SFDVKD. This CDR3 is built from 13 residues. V shed 8 bases and J 5 bases; nucleotides not matched to a gene: 7.

In this sample, this clonotype turned up many times. J is TRBJ1-1 and V is TRBV6-1; tentative D call: TRBD1 (5 bases). CDR1 is MNHNS, CDR2 SASEGT, per germline. Trimming stripped 7 bases from V and 7 bases from J, with 16 bases between. There are 13 residues in the CDR3. Written as DNA, the CDR3 is TGTGCCAGCACCCGGGACCCTGACGTTGAAGCTTTCTTT. This translates into CASTRDPDVEAFF.

Concerning this clonotype itself: This may arise from a read error, as a much more abundant clone is one base away. The CDR3 coding sequence is TGTGCCAGCAGCCCCGGGCCCGGGCCTGAAGCTGTCTTT. It codes for CASSPGPGPEAVF. This sequence joins TRBV9 and TRBJ1-1; D unresolved. Germline V gene data show CDR1 as SGDLS and CDR2 as YYNGEE. This CDR3 comprises 13 residues.

Note on this clonotype: A read error may explain this, as a much larger clone is one base away. The chain has TRBV12-3 or TRBV12-4 and TRBJ2-7; 10 nucleotides align to TRBD1. The CDR3 spans 14 residues. The CDR3 region has the DNA TGTGCCGGCAGTCCGGGACAGGGGCAGGACGAGCAGTACTTC. Translated: CAGSPGQGQDEQYF.

Worth noting for this clonotype: This sequence may be a read error, since a much larger clone differs from it by one base. The chain has TRBV29-1 and TRBJ1-1; the D gene is possibly TRBD1 (6 bases). The length of the CDR3 is 13 residues. Trimming stripped 3 bases from V and 6 bases from J, with 14 bases between. Germline V gene data show CDR1 as SQVTM and CDR2 as ANQGSEA. The CDR3: CSVDGGPGSEAFF. In DNA form, the CDR3 reads TGCAGCGTTGATGGGGGGCCGGGATCTGAAGCTTTCTTT.